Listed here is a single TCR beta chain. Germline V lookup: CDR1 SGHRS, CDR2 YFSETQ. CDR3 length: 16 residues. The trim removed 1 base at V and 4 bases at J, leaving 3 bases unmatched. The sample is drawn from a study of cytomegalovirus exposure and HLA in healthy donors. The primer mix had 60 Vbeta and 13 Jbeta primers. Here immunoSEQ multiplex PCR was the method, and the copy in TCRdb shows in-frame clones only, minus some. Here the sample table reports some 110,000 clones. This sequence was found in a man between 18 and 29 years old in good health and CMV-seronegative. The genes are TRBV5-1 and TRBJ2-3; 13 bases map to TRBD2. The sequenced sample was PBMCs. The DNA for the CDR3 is TGCGCCAGCAGCTTGACTAGCGGGGGGGCAGCAGATACGCAGTATTTT. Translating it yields CASSLTSGGAADTQYF.